This TCR beta chain was found in a study of STAT5B mutations in CD4+ large granular lymphocyte leukemia. Trimming at V came to 5 bases and at J to 0 bases, leaving 2 bases not matched to a gene. Germline CDR1 is MNHNS and CDR2 is SASEGT. The CDR3 is 14 amino acids. Findings and limits, study-wide: Compared with healthy controls (2/35), patient top clones favored TRBV06 (8/27). The CD4+ versus CD8+ T-LGLL clonality difference may reflect limited sample size.

The survey-level immunoSEQ assay was used. In the authors' workflow: Lowest detectable productive clonotype frequency was 2.59 x 10-5. Sequenced by immunoSEQ multiplex PCR; TCRdb stores in-frame clones only, minus some. V, J and clone size reflect that table, while D and trimming were determined from the DNA. The table lists roughly 40,000 clones, 80% to 90% of them singletons, with approximately 2.5% in the top ten. On this clone: No antigen is known for it.

The clonotype originates from a human donor in good health. Sequenced: CD4+ T cells from blood buffy coats. This chain links TRBV6-1 with TRBJ2-7; 9 bases are shared with TRBD2. The CDR3 reads CASSLSGSSYEQYF. The CDR3 coding sequence is TGTGCCAGCAGTCTTAGCGGGAGCTCCTACGAGCAGTACTTC.